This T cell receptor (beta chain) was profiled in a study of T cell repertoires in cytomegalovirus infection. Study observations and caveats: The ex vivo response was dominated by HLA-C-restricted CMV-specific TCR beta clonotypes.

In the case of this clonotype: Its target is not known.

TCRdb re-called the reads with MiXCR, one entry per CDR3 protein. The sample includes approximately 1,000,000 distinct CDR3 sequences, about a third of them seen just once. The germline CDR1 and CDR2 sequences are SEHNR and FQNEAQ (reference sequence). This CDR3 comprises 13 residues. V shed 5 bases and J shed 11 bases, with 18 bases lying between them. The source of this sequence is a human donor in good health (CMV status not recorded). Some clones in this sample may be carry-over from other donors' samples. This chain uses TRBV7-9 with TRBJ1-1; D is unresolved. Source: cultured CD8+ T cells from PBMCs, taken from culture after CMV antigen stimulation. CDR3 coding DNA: TGTGCCAGCAGCGCCCAGCCTGGTTCCGGGGCTTTCTTT. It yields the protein CASSAQPGSGAFF.